These 29 T cell receptor beta chains were all obtained from the same sample, sequenced in a study of cytomegalovirus exposure and HLA in healthy donors. The PCR used 60 Vbeta and 13 Jbeta primers. Sequencing used immunoSEQ multiplex PCR; TCRdb keeps in-frame clones, though not all of them. Here the sample spans around 180,000 clones, roughly 75% being singletons. Source material: PBMCs. These receptors all come from a man in his forties in good health and CMV-seronegative.

The chain links TRBV5-6 to TRBJ1-3; 7 bases align to TRBD1. V was pared by 4 bases and J by 4 bases, with 14 bases of the junction left unmatched. CDR3 length: 17 residues. Germline lookup yields CDR1 SGHDT and CDR2 YYEEEE. The CDR3 DNA is TGTGCCAGCAGCCAGGACAGGATTTTCAGCCACGGAAACACCATATATTTT. Protein: CASSQDRIFSHGNTIYF.

The V and J genes are TRBV11-1 and TRBJ2-7, with a tentative D call TRBD1 (5 bases). The ends were cut back, 3 bases at V and 2 bases at J, with 11 bases in the middle. The CDR3 is made up of 14 amino acids. In germline, CDR1 is SGHAT, CDR2 FQDESV (reference sequence). In DNA form, the CDR3 reads TGTGCCAGCAGCTTGGGGCAGGGCCCCTACGAGCAGTACTTC. Protein product: CASSLGQGPYEQYF.

The rearrangement uses TRBV4-1 and TRBJ2-7; D might be TRBD2 (6 bases). Germline CDR1 MGHRA, CDR2 YSYEKL. The ends were cut back, 4 bases at V and 3 bases at J, with 19 bases in the middle. The CDR3 is 16 amino acids. CDR3 residues: CASSLNSGTASYEQYF. The DNA of the CDR3 is TGCGCCAGCAGCCTAAATTCGGGGACTGCGAGCTACGAGCAGTACTTC.

The rearrangement uses TRBV19 and TRBJ2-2; D is unclear. Trimming took off 8 bases at V and 1 base at J, with 17 bases between the two ends. The CDR3 is 16 amino acids. The germline V gene has CDR1 LNHDA and CDR2 SQIVND (reference sequence). The chain's CDR3 is CASGPLPFQNTGELFF. The CDR3 DNA reads as TGTGCCAGTGGGCCCCTCCCTTTCCAGAACACCGGGGAGCTGTTTTTT.

This clone was recorded only once. This sequence joins TRBV29-1 and TRBJ2-3; 7 bases fit TRBD1. CDR1 is SQVTM, CDR2 ANQGSEA, per germline. This CDR3 has 15 residues. The J segment lost 6 bases and the V segment lost 7 bases, leaving 16 bases of the junction unmatched. CDR3 sequence reads: CSGVGTVPLGDTQYF. The CDR3 DNA reads TGCAGCGGCGTAGGGACAGTCCCTCTGGGGGATACGCAGTATTTT.

The chain links TRBV6-5 to TRBJ1-2, with D possibly being TRBD1 (5 bases). The germline gives CDR1 MNHEY, CDR2 SVGAGI. This CDR3 comprises 12 residues. Trimming stripped 2 bases from V and 8 bases from J, with 9 bases between. Written as DNA, the CDR3 is TGTGCCAGCAGTTACACAGGAGAAGGCTACACCTTC. This translates into CASSYTGEGYTF.

This clone was seen only a few times. V is TRBV11-3 and J is TRBJ1-1; 8 bases are a match to TRBD1. Per the germline V gene, CDR1 is SGHNT and CDR2 is YENEEA. The CDR3 is 16 amino acids. V lost 5 bases to trimming and J lost 1 base; unmatched junction nucleotides: 9. The DNA of the CDR3 is TGTGCCAGCAGCAATCGGTGGGACAGGAAGAACACTGAAGCTTTCTTT. Translated, it gives CASSNRWDRKNTEAFF.

The rearrangement uses TRBV18 and TRBJ2-2; 9 bases map to TRBD1. Germline V lookup: CDR1 KGHSH, CDR2 LQKENI. The V gene end was trimmed by 3 bases and the J gene end by 7 bases; junction bases not matched to a gene: 9. This CDR3 region has 16 residues. The CDR3 coding sequence is TGTGCCAGCTCACCGTCCGGGACAGGGAGGATCGGGGAGCTGTTTTTT. Its protein product is CASSPSGTGRIGELFF.

This clone was detected once. The CDR3 DNA reads as TGCAGCGTCCGGGACAGGGGGCGAGGTGAGCAGTTCTTC. This translates into CSVRDRGRGEQFF. The V gene is TRBV29-1, the J gene TRBJ2-1; TRBD1 agrees at 12 bases. The V segment lost 6 bases and the J segment 9 bases; nucleotides outside the gene matches: 6. Germline loops: CDR1 SQVTM, CDR2 ANQGSEA. There are 13 residues in the CDR3.

This clone was counted a single time. The chain employs TRBV7-2 and TRBJ2-5; 7 bases are a match to TRBD2. Trimming took 4 bases from V and 4 from J; bases not matched to a gene: 9. The germline V gene encodes CDR1 SGHTA and CDR2 FQGNSA. CDR3 length: 15 residues. CDR3 sequence reads: CASSSGGGRSETQYF. In nucleotides, the CDR3 is TGTGCCAGCAGCTCGGGAGGCGGGAGATCAGAGACCCAGTACTTC.

The chain is built from TRBV25-1 and TRBJ1-6; 7 nucleotides align to TRBD1. The V gene end was trimmed by 2 bases and the J gene end by 5 bases; junction bases not matched to a gene: 6. Germline values: CDR1 MGHDK, CDR2 SYGVNS. CDR3 length: 16 amino acids. In DNA form, the CDR3 reads TGTGCCAGCAGTGAACGGACAGGAGCAAATAATTCACCCCTCCACTTT. It translates to CASSERTGANNSPLHF.

In this sample, this clone turned up a few times. The chain employs TRBV9 and TRBJ1-2; D not certain. The V gene's germline CDR1 is SGDLS and CDR2 YYNGEE. Between the trimmed V and J ends, which lost 0 bases and 4 bases, there was a span of 13 bases. There are 15 residues in the CDR3. The CDR3 DNA is TGTGCCAGCAGCGTAGTCCCGGGAGATTCCTATGGCTACACCTTC. Amino acids: CASSVVPGDSYGYTF.

This clone appeared a single time. The junction departs from the called germline gene at one end, perhaps through a read error. V gene TRBV6-1 combines with J gene TRBJ2-3; D might be TRBD1 (5 bases). Germline V gene lookup returns CDR1 MNHNS and CDR2 SASEGT. This CDR3 comprises 15 residues. Written as DNA, the CDR3 is TGTGCCAGCAGCCCCGAACAGGCCGACACAGATATGCAGTATTTT. Its translation: CASSPEQADTDMQYF.

CDR3 sequence: CASSESYRPQHF. The CDR3 region has the DNA TGTGCCAGCAGTGAGTCTTACAGGCCCCAGCATTTT. The J gene is TRBJ1-5, the V gene TRBV6-1, with D hard to call. The CDR3 sequence is 12 residues long. Germline assignment: CDR1 MNHNS and CDR2 SASEGT. V gave up 3 bases and J gave up 9 bases, with 9 bases separating them.

The chain joins TRBV25-1 to TRBJ2-7; weak D call: TRBD1 (6 bases). Between the trimmed V and J ends, which lost 2 bases and 4 bases, there was a span of 15 bases. This CDR3 region has 15 residues. Looked up from germline, CDR1 is MGHDK and CDR2 is SYGVNS. In nucleotides, the CDR3 is TGTGCCAGCAGTGAAGAGGCTCAGGGGCCGTACGAGCAGTACTTC. This translates into CASSEEAQGPYEQYF.

V gene TRBV29-1 combines with J gene TRBJ2-2; 10 bases are a match to TRBD2. The germline V gene encodes CDR1 SQVTM and CDR2 ANQGSEA. The trim removed 4 bases at V and 4 bases at J, leaving 3 bases unmatched. This CDR3 region has 14 residues. The CDR3 spells CSVARTSGTGELFF. The CDR3 nucleotides read TGCAGCGTTGCCCGGACTAGCGGCACCGGGGAGCTGTTTTTT.

This clone has just one count. The chain has TRBV4-3 and TRBJ1-6; D is unclear. This CDR3 region has 14 residues. V lost 4 bases and J 10 bases, leaving 14 bases between the germline ends. The germline V gene has CDR1 LGHNA and CDR2 YSLEER. The CDR3 sequence is CASSPTQLGSPLHF. The CDR3 DNA reads as TGCGCCAGCAGCCCAACCCAACTCGGGTCACCCCTCCACTTT.

The chain is built from TRBV11-2 and TRBJ1-1; TRBD1 might be the D (6 bases). Trimming stripped 3 bases from V and 4 bases from J, with 9 bases between. The V gene's germline CDR1 is SGHAT and CDR2 FQNNGV. This CDR3 comprises 13 residues. Here the CDR3 reads CASSFQQGTEAFF. Here the CDR3 DNA reads TGTGCCAGCAGCTTTCAACAGGGCACTGAAGCTTTCTTT.

This chain joins TRBV19 and TRBJ1-4, with 8 bases matching TRBD1. After removal of 7 bases from V and 3 bases from J, the junction contained 1 base not matched to a gene. The CDR3 runs to 13 residues. CDR1 is LNHDA and CDR2 is SQIVND in the germline V gene (reference sequence). The CDR3: CASKGQANEKLFF. The CDR3 DNA sequence: TGTGCCAGTAAGGGACAGGCTAATGAAAAACTGTTTTTT.

The chain recombines TRBV5-1 with TRBJ2-7; TRBD2 is a possible D gene (6 bases). This CDR3 is 14 amino acids long. Trimming left V 4 bases short and J 2 bases short, with 13 bases between. Germline CDR1 SGHRS, CDR2 YFSETQ. CDR3 nucleotides: TGCGCCAGCAGCCGCACGGGACTTACCTACGAGCAGTACTTC. It translates to CASSRTGLTYEQYF.

The rearrangement uses TRBV5-4 and TRBJ1-4, with D maybe TRBD1 (5 bases). CDR1 is SGHNT and CDR2 is YYREEE in the germline V gene (reference sequence). The ends were cut back, 3 bases at V and 2 bases at J, with 11 bases in the middle. The CDR3 is 15 residues long. The CDR3 nucleotides read TGTGCCAGCAGCTCCCAGGGTGGGACTAATGAAAAACTGTTTTTT. This translates into CASSSQGGTNEKLFF.

The J gene is TRBJ1-4, the V gene TRBV10-3; 9 bases line up with TRBD1. Trimming at V came to 2 bases and at J to 8 bases, leaving 6 bases not matched to a gene. Germline loops: CDR1 ENHRY, CDR2 SYGVKD. The CDR3 runs to 15 residues. The CDR3 coding sequence is TGTGCCATCAGTGAGGGGGACAGGGCGAGAGAAAAACTGTTTTTT. Protein sequence: CAISEGDRAREKLFF.

The V gene is TRBV4-2, the J gene TRBJ1-5; no definite D call. This CDR3 is 18 amino acids long. Germline CDR1 LGHNA, CDR2 YNFKEQ. V lost 0 bases, J lost 0 bases, and 15 bases lay in between. The CDR3 sequence: CASSQDEVSGNSNQPQHF. The CDR3 coding sequence is TGTGCCAGCAGCCAAGATGAGGTTTCGGGAAATAGCAATCAGCCCCAGCATTTT.

The chain recombines TRBV10-3 with TRBJ1-1; tentative D call: TRBD1 (5 bases). The CDR3 contains 14 residues. V was trimmed by 9 bases and J by 5 bases, leaving 19 bases between them. Germline V gene sequence: CDR1 ENHRY, CDR2 SYGVKD. The CDR3 coding sequence is TGTGCCATGCGGGACCCTAAGGGTAAAACTGAAGCTTTCTTT. Translated: CAMRDPKGKTEAFF.

The chain is built from TRBV16 and TRBJ2-7, with TRBD1 matching 10 bases. Germline V gene sequence: CDR1 KGHSY, CDR2 FQNENV. There are 15 residues in the CDR3. V lost 1 base, J lost 3 bases, and 3 bases stayed unmatched. The CDR3 region has the DNA TGTGCCAGCAGCCAATTTGGGACAGGGGACTACGAGCAGTACTTC. Protein sequence: CASSQFGTGDYEQYF.

CDR3 coding DNA: TGTGCCAGCAGCCCCCGACTAGCGGGAGATTCTACGCAGTATTTT. This encodes CASSPRLAGDSTQYF. The genes are TRBV9 and TRBJ2-3, with TRBD2 matching 12 bases. The CDR3 runs to 15 residues. Germline-derived CDR1 and CDR2 are SGDLS and YYNGEE. The V gene end was trimmed by 4 bases and the J gene end by 8 bases; junction bases not matched to a gene: 8.

The chain uses TRBV7-7 and TRBJ2-1, with 11 bases that match TRBD1. The V gene end was trimmed by 3 bases and the J gene end by 4 bases; junction bases not matched to a gene: 2. The CDR3 is 15 residues long. Germline CDR1 and CDR2: SSHAT and FNYEAQ (reference sequence). CDR3 in DNA: TGTGCCAGCAGCTTCGGACAGGGGGCGTACAATGAGCAGTTCTTC. This gives the protein CASSFGQGAYNEQFF. The full variable domain, in which reference TRBV7-7 and TRBJ2-1 provide the parts outside the CDR3, is GAGVSQSPRYKVTKRGQDVTLRCDPISSHATLYWYQQALGQGPEFLTYFNYEAQPDKSGLPSDRFSAERPEGSISTLTIQRTEQRDSAMYRCASSFGQGAYNEQFFGPGTRLTVL.

This sequence joins TRBV29-1 and TRBJ1-2, with TRBD1 identical over 7 bases. The CDR3 spans 12 residues. V lost 7 bases, J lost 8 bases, and 10 bases stayed unmatched. Germline lookup yields CDR1 SQVTM and CDR2 ANQGSEA. In DNA form, the CDR3 reads TGCAGCGCGCTCATCAGGGGGTACGGCTACACCTTC. Encoded protein: CSALIRGYGYTF.

The sample holds a few counts of this clone. This sequence joins TRBV11-3 and TRBJ2-5; 7 bases are shared with TRBD1. The last part of the DNA fits TRBJ2-7 better; the J call may be wrong. The CDR3 runs to 14 residues. Germline V CDR1 and CDR2: SGHNT, YENEEA. CDR3 region: CASSLVDRTYEQYF. In nucleotides, the CDR3 is TGTGCCAGCAGCTTAGTGGACAGGACGTACGAGCAGTACTTC.